The present T cell receptor (beta chain) was sequenced within a study of blood T cells in healthy people across ages. A second PCR of 7 to 11 cycles used a sample-barcoded 5' primer and a J-beta primer mix. One entry per CDR3 protein results from TCRdb running MiXCR on the 5' RACE reads. Of roughly 800,000 distinct CDR3 sequences detected, roughly 60% appear once; the ten largest clones hold about 20%. CDR1 and CDR2 (germline): DFQATT, SNEGSKA (reference sequence). V was shortened by 5 bases and J by 6 bases, with 14 bases between the two germline ends. CDR3 length: 12 residues. This chain connects TRBV20-1 to TRBJ2-7; D unclear. This TCR came from a man aged 30-40 years in good health. Material for sequencing was blood. The CDR3 nucleotides are TGCAGTGCTCAACTCTGGACGACCGAGCAGTACTTC. This translates into CSAQLWTTEQYF.